This TCR beta chain was identified during a study of shared clonotypes between healthy human individuals. Study outcomes and limitations: Owing to a small donor count, the genetic and exposure-history diversity represented was limited. Even with large depth, rarefaction showed that sorted-subset sequencing was incomplete.

Trimming stripped 4 bases from V and 7 bases from J, with 18 bases between. The CDR3 covers 14 residues. Per germline, CDR1 SGHNT and CDR2 YYREEE (reference sequence). This clone was detected many times. Its matching antigen is unknown. A 200 ng quantity of DNA, tens of thousands of T cell genomes, went into the sorted-subset replicate PCRs. Sequencing was performed with immunoSEQ multiplex PCR; in TCRdb, only in-frame clones are kept and a portion is missing. The sample holds 730,000 or so clones, roughly 78% seen once. Researchers partitioned CD4+ cells into CD45RA+ naive and CD45RA-negative memory subsets.

The origin of this receptor is a woman under 40 in good health. This rearrangement joins TRBV5-4 to TRBJ2-7; tentatively, D is TRBD2 (6 bases). Sequencing was performed on memory CD4+ T cells sorted from blood. As for subset: CD45RA-negative fraction. The CDR3: CASSQLREPWEQYF. The CDR3 region has the DNA TGTGCCAGCAGCCAACTCCGGGAGCCTTGGGAGCAGTACTTC.